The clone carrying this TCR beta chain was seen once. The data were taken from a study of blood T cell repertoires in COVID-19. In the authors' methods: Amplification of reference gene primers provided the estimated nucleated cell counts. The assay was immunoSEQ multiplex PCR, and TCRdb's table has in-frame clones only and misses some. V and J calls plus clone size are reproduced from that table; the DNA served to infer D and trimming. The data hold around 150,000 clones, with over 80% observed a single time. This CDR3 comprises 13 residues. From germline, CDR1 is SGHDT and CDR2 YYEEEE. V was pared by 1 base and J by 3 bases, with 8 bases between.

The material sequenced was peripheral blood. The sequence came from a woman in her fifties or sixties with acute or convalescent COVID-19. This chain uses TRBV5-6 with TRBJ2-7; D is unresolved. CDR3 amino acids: CASSLNDFYEQYF. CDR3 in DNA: TGTGCCAGCAGCTTGAACGACTTCTACGAGCAGTACTTC.